These 28 T cell receptor beta chains originate from one sample sequenced in a study of early T cells in non-severe SARS-CoV-2 infection. Each CDR3 protein is one row after TCRdb ran MiXCR on the 5' RACE reads. There are 80,000 to 100,000 distinct CDR3 sequences in the sample; under 15% occur only once, and roughly 7% lies in the top ten. Sequenced material: whole blood. The source of these receptors is an adult who was a healthcare worker with PCR-confirmed SARS-CoV-2 infection or an uninfected control (not recorded which).

This clonotype was seen a handful of times. The chain is built from TRBV15 and TRBJ1-3; D possibly corresponds to TRBD1 (6 bases). Trimming shortened V by 3 bases and J by 4 bases, and 10 bases separated the two germline ends. This CDR3 has 14 residues. Germline loops: CDR1 LNHNV, CDR2 YYDKDF (reference sequence). The CDR3 DNA reads as TGTGCCACCAGCAGCGACAGGCCCGGAAACACCATATATTTT. Protein: CATSSDRPGNTIYF.

This clonotype came up many times. Sequence at one end of the junction differs from germline and may be a read error. This sequence joins TRBV20-1 and TRBJ2-2, with 11 bases matching TRBD2. Per germline, CDR1 DFQATT and CDR2 SNEGSKA (reference sequence). The CDR3 extends over 15 amino acids. The CDR3 nucleotides are TGCAGCGCTAGGGATAGCGGGAGGGACGGCGGGGAGCTGTTTTTT. This encodes CSARDSGRDGGELFF.

This clonotype came up a few times. This chain connects TRBV6-5 to TRBJ2-6; maybe TRBD1 (6 bases). V was cut by 7 bases and J by 0 bases, with 19 bases left in between. This CDR3 has 18 amino acids. The germline V gene encodes CDR1 MNHEY and CDR2 SVGAGI. The CDR3 loop is CASIGKLGASSGANVLTF. The DNA of the CDR3 is TGTGCCAGCATCGGGAAGCTGGGGGCGAGCTCTGGGGCCAACGTCCTGACTTTC.

The CDR3 region has the DNA TGTGCCAGCAGGTGGGGGGCAACTAATGAAAAACTGTTTTTT. Residues: CASRWGATNEKLFF. This chain joins TRBV12-3 or TRBV12-4 and TRBJ1-4; D perhaps matches TRBD1 (5 bases). Trimming stripped 6 bases from V and 0 bases from J, with 8 bases between. The CDR3 runs 14 residues.

There are a few counts of this clonotype. CDR3 protein: CASSTDGYEQYF. The CDR3 DNA sequence: TGTGCCAGCAGCACAGACGGCTACGAGCAGTACTTC. The chain uses TRBV2 and TRBJ2-7; D not certain. This CDR3 has 12 amino acids. V lost 6 bases and J lost 3, with 9 bases in between. From germline, CDR1 is SNHLY and CDR2 FYNNEI.

This clonotype turned up a few times. The chain carries TRBV20-1 and TRBJ2-1; unclear D gene. The germline V gene has CDR1 DFQATT and CDR2 SNEGSKA (reference sequence). V lost 3 bases and J 5 bases, leaving 14 bases between the germline ends. CDR3 length equals 14 residues. CDR3 region: CSASRSLGNNEQFF. As DNA, the CDR3 is TGCAGTGCTAGCAGGTCTCTAGGGAACAATGAGCAGTTCTTC.

The chain's CDR3 is CASSSLPGTVQTEAFF. The CDR3 DNA reads TGTGCCAGCAGTTCTCTTCCCGGGACAGTTCAAACTGAAGCTTTCTTT. The chain recombines TRBV28 with TRBJ1-1, with TRBD1 identical over 7 bases. With 4 bases clipped from V and 5 bases from J, the junction kept 13 bases outside the gene matches. Germline CDR1 reads MDHEN; CDR2 reads SYDVKM. The CDR3 is 16 amino acids.

J is TRBJ2-1 and V is TRBV7-6; D gene unclear. The V end lost 5 bases, the J end lost 10 bases, and 21 bases lay between the germline ends. CDR3 length: 15 amino acids. Germline assignment: CDR1 SGHVS and CDR2 FNYEAQ. The CDR3 here is CASSETVGRVDEQFF. For the CDR3, the DNA is TGTGCCAGCAGCGAAACCGTGGGCCGCGTGGACGAGCAGTTCTTC.

There are many counts of this clonotype. The chain links TRBV7-6 to TRBJ2-1; 7 bases map to TRBD2. This CDR3 is 15 amino acids long. The germline V gene encodes CDR1 SGHVS and CDR2 FNYEAQ. V lost 0 bases to trimming and J lost 5 bases; unmatched junction nucleotides: 4. The CDR3 loop is CASSLAMGLNNEQFF. CDR3 bases: TGTGCCAGCAGCTTAGCGATGGGACTAAACAATGAGCAGTTCTTC.

In its sample, this clonotype was seen a few times. V and J are TRBV15 and TRBJ2-3; 10 bases are shared with TRBD2. CDR1 LNHNV and CDR2 YYDKDF come from the germline V gene (reference sequence). The CDR3 extends over 17 amino acids. The ends lost 0 bases at V and 5 bases at J; junction bases unmatched: 8. Here the CDR3 reads CATSRDFSGRFGDTQYF. The DNA for the CDR3 is TGTGCCACCAGCAGAGATTTTAGCGGGAGGTTCGGAGATACGCAGTATTTT.

This clonotype has a count of ten or more. The chain uses TRBV3-1 and TRBJ1-1; D is uncertain. The CDR3 loop spans 13 amino acids. Trimming cost V 3 bases and J 1 base, with 6 bases left between them. Germline CDR1 reads LGHDT; CDR2 reads YNNKEL (reference sequence). CDR3 amino acids: CASSHAKNTEAFF. In DNA form, the CDR3 reads TGTGCCAGCAGCCATGCAAAGAACACTGAAGCTTTCTTT.

The gene calls are TRBV9 and TRBJ1-2; D unclear. The CDR3 is 14 residues long. CDR1 SGDLS and CDR2 YYNGEE come from the germline V gene. Trimming stripped 4 bases from V and 0 bases from J, with 10 bases between. CDR3 nucleotide sequence: TGTGCCAGCAGCCCTACGCAGACTAACTATGGCTACACCTTC. Translated: CASSPTQTNYGYTF.

At least ten counts were recorded for this clonotype. The rearrangement uses TRBV7-2 and TRBJ2-7; possible D gene TRBD1, 5 bases. CDR3 length: 13 amino acids. CDR1 and CDR2 (germline): SGHTA, FQGNSA. V lost 3 bases and J lost 2, with 8 bases in between. The CDR3 loop reads CASSFQGTYEQYF. CDR3 DNA sequence: TGTGCCAGCAGCTTTCAGGGCACCTACGAGCAGTACTTC.

This clonotype came up many times. V is TRBV12-3 or TRBV12-4 and J is TRBJ2-7, with D perhaps matching TRBD1 or TRBD2 (5 bases each). V was trimmed by 8 bases and J by 3 bases, leaving 14 bases between them. The CDR3 covers 13 residues. CDR3 sequence: CASGASRLYEQYF. DNA of the CDR3: TGTGCCAGCGGGGCTAGCAGACTCTACGAGCAGTACTTC.

The chain carries TRBV18 and TRBJ2-1, with a weak D call TRBD1 (5 bases). The CDR3 totals 15 residues. From germline, CDR1 is KGHSH and CDR2 LQKENI. Trimming cost V 2 bases and J 6 bases, with 14 bases left between them. CDR3 nucleotide sequence: TGTGCCAGCTCACCAATGCAGGGTCAGGGCAATGAGCAGTTCTTC. Its protein product is CASSPMQGQGNEQFF.

This clonotype was seen ten or more times. The chain has TRBV7-3 and TRBJ1-2; 9 bases agree with TRBD1. Per the germline V gene, CDR1 is SGHTA and CDR2 is FQGTGA. The CDR3 has 18 residues. Trimming cost V 5 bases and J 1 base; bases outside gene matches: 14. CDR3 loop: CASSLTPGTGIFNYGYTF. Here the CDR3 DNA reads TGTGCCAGCAGCCTGACCCCCGGGACAGGGATCTTTAACTATGGCTACACCTTC. The variable domain in full, completed from reference TRBV7-3 and TRBJ1-2, reads GAGVSQTPSNKVTEKGKYVELRCDPISGHTALYWYRQSLGQGPEFLIYFQGTGAADDSGLPNDRFFAVRPEGSVSTLKIQRTERGDSAVYLCASSLTPGTGIFNYGYTFGSGTRLTVV.

In this sample, this clonotype turned up a few times. Compared with germline, one end of the junction differs, possibly owing to a read error. J is TRBJ2-7 and V is TRBV29-1, with no clear D. The germline V gene encodes CDR1 SQVTM and CDR2 ANQGSEA. CDR3 length equals 13 residues. This CDR3 is CSVEVQNSYEQYF. The CDR3 coding sequence is TGCAGCGTCGAAGTCCAGAACTCCTACGAGCAGTACTTC.

This clonotype was counted a few times. The chain is built from TRBV5-1 and TRBJ2-1, with TRBD2 identical over 10 bases. The junction had 11 bases not matched to a gene; V was cut back by 4 bases and J by 4 bases. The CDR3 is made up of 17 amino acids. CDR1 and CDR2 (germline): SGHRS, YFSETQ. The CDR3 loop is CASSHGTSAPGYNEQFF. The CDR3 nucleotides read TGCGCCAGCAGCCACGGGACTAGCGCGCCCGGTTACAATGAGCAGTTCTTC.

The chain couples TRBV7-9 to TRBJ2-1; no clear D gene. CDR1 and CDR2 from the germline V gene are SEHNR and FQNEAQ (reference sequence). The CDR3 consists of 11 residues. The V end was cut by 3 bases, the J end by 13 bases, with 10 bases between. CDR3 region: CASSFEINQFF. The DNA for the CDR3 is TGTGCCAGCAGCTTCGAGATTAACCAGTTCTTC.

The chain couples TRBV7-3 to TRBJ2-5, with 7 nucleotides matching TRBD2. Per the germline V gene, CDR1 is SGHTA and CDR2 is FQGTGA. The CDR3 totals 14 residues. Trimming cost V 1 base and J 4 bases; bases outside gene matches: 3. The CDR3 loop is CASSLSGSGETQYF. CDR3 DNA sequence: TGTGCCAGCAGCTTAAGCGGGAGTGGAGAGACCCAGTACTTC.

The chain couples TRBV9 to TRBJ2-1; D remains unclear. The V and J ends lost 7 bases and 9 bases respectively, with 11 bases between them. This CDR3 has 11 residues. Germline V gene sequence: CDR1 SGDLS, CDR2 YYNGEE. CDR3 nucleotides: TGTGCCAGCGGCCAAGCTCTTGAGCAGTTCTTC. It specifies CASGQALEQFF.

This clonotype was counted ten times or more. The chain combines TRBV2 with TRBJ2-3; 10 bases fit TRBD2. After removal of 5 bases from V and 4 bases from J, the junction contained 9 bases not matched to a gene. Looked up from germline, CDR1 is SNHLY and CDR2 is FYNNEI. The CDR3 is 16 amino acids. The CDR3 loop is CASSSPAGGPADTQYF. The CDR3 nucleotides are TGTGCCAGCAGTTCCCCAGCGGGAGGGCCTGCAGATACGCAGTATTTT. Variable domain in full (rest from reference TRBV2 and TRBJ2-3): EPEVTQTPSHQVTQMGQEVILRCVPISNHLYFYWYRQILGQKVEFLVSFYNNEISEKSEIFDDQFSVERPDGSNFTLKIRSTKLEDSAMYFCASSSPAGGPADTQYFGPGTRLTVL.

This clonotype appeared a few times. The rearrangement links TRBV28 to TRBJ2-7; 11 nucleotides agree with TRBD2. This CDR3 is 16 amino acids long. In germline, CDR1 is MDHEN, CDR2 SYDVKM. Trimming removed 4 bases from V and 2 bases from J; junction bases left unmatched: 7. CDR3 nucleotide sequence: TGTGCCAGCAGTTCCCTTAGCGGGAGGGCCACCTACGAGCAGTACTTC. Its protein product is CASSSLSGRATYEQYF.

This clonotype has only a few counts. This chain connects TRBV6-6 to TRBJ2-3; 7 nucleotides align to TRBD1. V lost 2 bases and J lost 2; bases outside the gene matches: 10. The CDR3 length is 17 residues. Germline V gene lookup returns CDR1 MNHNY and CDR2 SVGAGI (reference sequence). The CDR3 here is CASSYEGAFLLTDTQYF. The CDR3, as DNA: TGTGCCAGCAGTTACGAGGGGGCTTTCCTCCTCACAGATACGCAGTATTTT.

V gene TRBV29-1 combines with J gene TRBJ2-1; tentatively, D is TRBD1 (5 bases). The CDR3 has 13 residues. The germline V gene encodes CDR1 SQVTM and CDR2 ANQGSEA. V lost 3 bases to trimming and J lost 9 bases, with 15 bases between them. The CDR3 DNA follows: TGCAGCGTTGACGGTACAGGAGTCAGTGAGCAGTTCTTC. This codes for CSVDGTGVSEQFF.

CDR3 amino acids: CSAQLAGGGNEQFF. DNA of the CDR3: TGCAGTGCCCAACTAGCGGGAGGAGGCAATGAGCAGTTCTTC. The rearrangement links TRBV20-1 to TRBJ2-1; TRBD2 agrees at 12 bases. The CDR3 extends over 14 amino acids. Germline CDR1 DFQATT, CDR2 SNEGSKA (reference sequence). Germline trimming cut 6 bases from V and 6 bases from J; bases unmatched to any gene: 6.

The chain carries TRBV29-1 and TRBJ1-1; a possible D gene is TRBD1 (5 bases). V gave up 7 bases and J gave up 3 bases, with 12 bases separating them. Germline values: CDR1 SQVTM, CDR2 ANQGSEA. The CDR3 sequence is 12 residues long. CDR3 nucleotides: TGCAGCGGTGGGGGGAAGCACACTGAAGCTTTCTTT. This gives the protein CSGGGKHTEAFF.

Only a few counts were recorded for this clonotype. V and J are TRBV5-1 and TRBJ1-2; TRBD1 is a possible D gene (5 bases). V shed 3 bases and J shed 8 bases, with 14 bases lying between them. This CDR3 comprises 13 residues. From germline, CDR1 is SGHRS and CDR2 YFSETQ. The CDR3 nucleotides read TGCGCCAGCAGCTCTGTTTACAGGCGCGGCTACACCTTC. Translated, it gives CASSSVYRRGYTF. The whole variable domain, remainder taken from reference TRBV5-1 and TRBJ1-2, is KAGVTQTPRYLIKTRGQQVTLSCSPISGHRSVSWYQQTPGQGLQFLFEYFSETQRNKGNFPGRFSGRQFSNSRSEMNVSTLELGDSALYLCASSSVYRRGYTFGSGTRLTVV.